A single sample gave rise to the 21 T cell receptor beta chains below, sequenced in a study of Graves' ophthalmopathy and Graves' hyperthyroidism. Transcripts of RNA were the source for amplifying TCR beta CDR3 regions. HTBI-primed RT-PCR formed the first round, and a multiplex PCR formed the second. TCRdb re-called the multiplex PCR reads through MiXCR, storing one row per CDR3 protein. The table records over a million distinct CDR3 sequences, roughly two fifths of them present only once. The sequencing input was peripheral blood or thyroid tissue (not recorded which). The receptors shown here come from an adult man with Graves' hyperthyroidism.

The chain has TRBV12-3 or TRBV12-4 and TRBJ2-2; D is unclear. V lost 6 bases, J lost 5 bases, and 19 bases lay in between. The CDR3 extends over 16 amino acids. In DNA, the CDR3 is TGTGCCAGCAGGGAGATCGAGCCCCCTAGTACCGGGGAGCTGTTTTTT. This encodes CASREIEPPSTGELFF.

This clonotype occurred many times. The rearrangement joins TRBV19 to TRBJ1-2; 10 nucleotides agree with TRBD1. Germline V gene data show CDR1 as LNHDA and CDR2 as SQIVND (reference sequence). The CDR3 runs to 14 residues. V lost 3 bases to trimming and J lost 8 bases; unmatched junction nucleotides: 6. CDR3 sequence: CASSMPGQGRGYTF. In nucleotides, the CDR3 is TGTGCCAGTAGTATGCCGGGACAGGGGAGAGGCTACACCTTC.

This chain joins TRBV11-2 and TRBJ2-2, with D uncertain. This CDR3 is 16 amino acids long. V was trimmed by 5 bases and J by 2 bases, leaving 15 bases between them. CDR1 and CDR2 from the germline V gene are SGHAT and FQNNGV. The CDR3 DNA follows: TGTGCCAGCAGCCTCTTTCCAGGAACCAACACCGGGGAGCTGTTTTTT. It translates to CASSLFPGTNTGELFF.

This clonotype occurred many times. This rearrangement joins TRBV5-1 to TRBJ2-7, with TRBD1 matching over 7 bases. This CDR3 is built from 14 residues. The ends lost 4 bases at V and 2 bases at J; junction bases unmatched: 6. Germline values: CDR1 SGHRS, CDR2 YFSETQ. CDR3 protein: CASSVSQGTYEQYF. The CDR3 DNA sequence: TGCGCCAGCAGCGTATCACAGGGGACCTACGAGCAGTACTTC. Based on the CDR3 plus reference TRBV5-1 and TRBJ2-7, the full variable domain is KAGVTQTPRYLIKTRGQQVTLSCSPISGHRSVSWYQQTPGQGLQFLFEYFSETQRNKGNFPGRFSGRQFSNSRSEMNVSTLELGDSALYLCASSVSQGTYEQYFGPGTRLTVT.

This clonotype was detected only a few times. J is TRBJ1-1 and V is TRBV27; D unresolved. CDR1 is MNHEY and CDR2 is SMNVEV in the germline V gene (reference sequence). V lost 8 bases to trimming and J lost 10 bases, with 14 bases between them. The CDR3 runs 11 residues. For the CDR3, the DNA is TGTGCCAGCCTTTTTGGTGGAAGAGCTTTCTTT. Translation gives CASLFGGRAFF.

At least ten counts were recorded for this clonotype. This CDR3 is CASSLGTGAGAFF. Written as DNA, the CDR3 is TGTGCCAGCAGCTTAGGAACAGGGGCGGGCGCTTTCTTT. V and J are TRBV7-9 and TRBJ1-1; TRBD1 matches at 7 bases. V was pared by 1 base and J by 11 bases, with 7 bases of the junction left unmatched. The CDR3 has 13 amino acids. In germline, CDR1 is SEHNR, CDR2 FQNEAQ (reference sequence).

The gene calls are TRBV4-2 and TRBJ1-6, with 8 nucleotides matching TRBD1. Germline V CDR1 and CDR2: LGHNA, YNFKEQ. CDR3 size: 18 residues. V lost 2 bases to trimming and J lost 6 bases; unmatched junction nucleotides: 12. The CDR3 reads CASSQYRIDRGSNSPLHF. CDR3 DNA: TGTGCCAGCAGCCAATATCGAATCGACAGGGGAAGTAATTCACCCCTCCACTTT.

This clonotype was counted ten times or more. The rearrangement uses TRBV14 and TRBJ2-7; tentatively, D is TRBD1 (6 bases). Per germline, CDR1 SGHDN and CDR2 FVKESK. V lost 8 bases, J lost 2 bases, and 13 bases lay in between. The length of the CDR3 is 13 residues. CDR3 nucleotide sequence: TGTGCCAGCGGGGGCTCACCCCCCTACGAGCAGTACTTC. It is translated as CASGGSPPYEQYF.

Concerning this clonotype itself: A much larger clone differs by one base, so this may be a read error. The V gene is TRBV14, the J gene TRBJ1-2; D may be TRBD1 (6 bases). Between the trimmed V and J ends, which lost 1 base and 4 bases, there was a span of 7 bases. There are 13 residues in the CDR3. Germline lookup yields CDR1 SGHDN and CDR2 FVKESK. DNA of the CDR3: TGTGCCAGCAGCCAAGCAGGGGTCTATGGCTACACCTTC. It yields the protein CASSQAGVYGYTF.

This clonotype showed up just a few times. The genes are TRBV28 and TRBJ1-3; D gene ambiguous. This CDR3 is 14 amino acids long. Trimming shortened V by 0 bases and J by 0 bases, and 3 bases separated the two germline ends. The germline V gene has CDR1 MDHEN and CDR2 SYDVKM. CDR3 region: CASSLWRSGNTIYF. DNA for the CDR3: TGTGCCAGCAGTTTATGGCGCTCTGGAAACACCATATATTTT.

As concerns this clonotype: One base away lies a much larger clone, so this may be a sequencing read error. As the CDR3 is not closed by the conserved phenylalanine or tryptophan, this likely results from a read error. The chain recombines TRBV5-1 with TRBJ1-2; TRBD1 agrees at 7 bases. Germline V gene data show CDR1 as SGHRS and CDR2 as YFSETQ. The CDR3 has 13 amino acids. With V trimmed by 1 base and J by 7 bases, 4 bases remained unmatched. The CDR3 nucleotides are TGCGCCAGCAGCTTGCCCGACAGGGCTGGCTACACCTGC. Translated, it gives CASSLPDRAGYTC.

This clonotype was counted at least ten times. This sequence joins TRBV5-6 and TRBJ1-6, with 8 bases that match TRBD1. The CDR3 runs 15 residues. The germline gives CDR1 SGHDT, CDR2 YYEEEE. Trimming at V came to 4 bases and at J to 6 bases, leaving 6 bases not matched to a gene. This CDR3 is CASSPRQGPNSPLHF. In DNA, the CDR3 is TGTGCCAGCAGCCCGCGACAGGGGCCTAATTCACCCCTCCACTTT. Full variable domain (missing parts from reference TRBV5-6 and TRBJ1-6): DAGVTQSPTHLIKTRGQQVTLRCSPKSGHDTVSWYQQALGQGPQFIFQYYEEEERQRGNFPDRFSGHQFPNYSSELNVNALLLGDSALYLCASSPRQGPNSPLHFGNGTRLTVT.

This chain joins TRBV7-9 and TRBJ1-6; the match to TRBD1 covers 8 bases. V was pared by 5 bases and J by 9 bases, with 12 bases of the junction left unmatched. Germline assignment: CDR1 SEHNR and CDR2 FQNEAQ (reference sequence). This CDR3 is 16 amino acids long. CDR3 sequence (DNA): TGTGCCAGCAGCAAACTACCGGGACAGGAGACTTCACCCCTCCACTTT. As protein: CASSKLPGQETSPLHF.

This clonotype was seen at least ten times. V usage is TRBV2 and J usage is TRBJ1-5; 9 bases fit TRBD1. The CDR3 sequence is 13 residues long. Germline trimming cut 6 bases from V and 10 bases from J; bases unmatched to any gene: 7. Germline V gene sequence: CDR1 SNHLY, CDR2 FYNNEI. CDR3 DNA: TGTGCCAGCAGCGGGGACAGGGTTGAACCCCAGCATTTT. Translation gives CASSGDRVEPQHF.

This clonotype was recorded a few times. At one boundary the junction diverges from the germline segment, which might be a read error. The V call is TRBV29-1, the J call TRBJ2-3; the match to TRBD2 covers 10 bases. The CDR3 is made up of 17 amino acids. Germline CDR1 SQVTM, CDR2 ANQGSEA. The CDR3 loop is CSVEGLAEGVSTDTQYF. CDR3 bases: TGCAGCGTGGAAGGACTAGCGGAGGGGGTTAGCACAGATACGCAGTATTTT.

The V and J genes are TRBV10-3 and TRBJ1-1, with D uncertain. Trimming removed 2 bases at V and 7 bases at J, with 17 bases between. Germline V lookup: CDR1 ENHRY, CDR2 SYGVKD. This CDR3 region has 15 residues. In nucleotides, the CDR3 is TGTGCCATCAGTGAGATCTCGCGGGTGACGGATGAAGCTTTCTTT. As protein: CAISEISRVTDEAFF.

Worth noting for this clonotype: With a much larger clone just one base away, this may be a read error. V is TRBV7-8 and J is TRBJ2-5, with D perhaps matching TRBD1 (5 bases). The CDR3 spans 15 residues. The germline gives CDR1 SGHVS, CDR2 FQNEAQ. The CDR3 loop reads CASILRPGKGETQYF. CDR3 bases: TGTGCCAGCATCTTACGTCCAGGGAAGGGAGAGACCCAGTACTTC.

This clonotype was seen a handful of times. The V call is TRBV28, the J call TRBJ1-3, with D tentatively TRBD1 (5 bases). CDR1 and CDR2 (germline): MDHEN, SYDVKM. The length of the CDR3 is 15 residues. The ends were cut back, 5 bases at V and 0 bases at J, with 11 bases in the middle. In DNA, the CDR3 is TGTGCCAGCAGTGTTACAGGTTCCTCTGGAAACACCATATATTTT. Residues: CASSVTGSSGNTIYF.

As concerns this clonotype: This could be a read error, since a much larger clone is one nucleotide away. The J gene is TRBJ2-7, the V gene TRBV11-1, with 7 bases fitting TRBD1. Germline lookup yields CDR1 SGHAT and CDR2 FQDESV (reference sequence). The CDR3 sequence is 15 residues long. In nucleotides, the CDR3 is TGTGCCGGCAGCGCCCCGGCCCAGGGGGCCTACGAGCAGTACTTC. Amino acid sequence: CAGSAPAQGAYEQYF.

The chain joins TRBV29-1 to TRBJ1-3, with 8 positions matching TRBD1. V lost 7 bases, J lost 3 bases, and 11 bases stayed unmatched. Germline CDR1 SQVTM, CDR2 ANQGSEA. There are 15 residues in the CDR3. CDR3 in amino acids: CSAQGAANYGNTIYF. Written as DNA, the CDR3 is TGCAGCGCTCAGGGGGCCGCTAACTATGGAAACACCATATATTTT.

The chain is built from TRBV25-1 and TRBJ2-1, with D possibly being TRBD1 (5 bases). V lost 4 bases, J lost 7 bases, and 8 bases lay in between. Per germline, CDR1 MGHDK and CDR2 SYGVNS. There are 12 residues in the CDR3. In nucleotides, the CDR3 is TGTGCCAGCAGTGCAGGGCTGAATGAGCAGTTCTTC. This sequence encodes CASSAGLNEQFF.